This T cell receptor (beta chain) is drawn from a study of CD4 T cells in relation to SARS-CoV-2 and coronaviruses. Study-level information: Convalescent patients had median age roughly 38 years, range about 20 to 75. Of the patients, fewer than 10 were male, 4 female, two Hispanic. Study findings and constraints: According to naive versus memory sequencing, detected responses are memory recall, not newly primed.

Germline V gives CDR1 SGHTA, CDR2 FQGNSA. This CDR3 is 16 amino acids long. With 1 base clipped from V and 5 bases from J, the junction kept 9 bases outside the gene matches. Profiling relied on immunoSEQ multiplex PCR, and the TCRdb table lists in-frame clones only, not all of them. The data contain tens of thousands of clones, roughly 85% of them singletons. On this clone: What it recognizes is unknown.

Sequenced sample: memory CD4+ T cells from PBMCs. The TCR was taken from an adult with COVID-19. The chain joins TRBV7-2 to TRBJ2-5; 8 nucleotides agree with TRBD2. CDR3 sequence reads: CASSLGLARVPETQYF. In nucleotides, the CDR3 is TGTGCCAGCAGCTTAGGACTAGCGCGAGTCCCGGAGACCCAGTACTTC.